The 27 T cell receptor beta chains below were found in one sample sequenced in a study of STAT3 mutations in large granular lymphocyte leukemia. General study results and limits: In T-cell large granular lymphocyte leukemia, about half of patients showed multiple immunodominant subclonotypes.

Assay: immunoSEQ multiplex PCR; the TCRdb copy retains only in-frame clones and omits some. The sample has more than 10,000 clones; 65% to 85% are singletons. Their specific antigens are unknown. The specimen was peripheral blood mononuclear cells. These receptors were obtained from a man aged 55 to 69 with T-cell large granular lymphocyte leukemia. Some clones in this sample may be carry-over from other donors' samples.

This chain connects TRBV4-2 to TRBJ2-1, with 7 bases fitting TRBD2. Per germline, CDR1 LGHNA and CDR2 YNFKEQ. Trimming removed 0 bases from V and 6 bases from J; junction bases left unmatched: 17. CDR3 length: 19 amino acids. CDR3 sequence reads: CASSQDPGAVAGDLNEQFF. The CDR3 DNA reads TGTGCCAGCAGCCAAGATCCTGGGGCGGTTGCGGGAGATCTCAATGAGCAGTTCTTC.

The chain combines TRBV27 with TRBJ2-1; maybe TRBD2 (5 bases). This CDR3 has 14 residues. CDR1 is MNHEY, CDR2 SMNVEV, per germline (reference sequence). Trimming left V 3 bases short and J 8 bases short, with 14 bases between. The CDR3 coding sequence is TGTGCCAGCAGTTTCTTTACCGGGGATCATGAGCAGTTCTTC. Translation: CASSFFTGDHEQFF.

This chain connects TRBV6-1 to TRBJ2-7; 9 bases line up with TRBD1. V was clipped by 7 bases and J by 7 bases; unmatched bases: 11. Germline V gene data show CDR1 as MNHNS and CDR2 as SASEGT. The CDR3 contains 14 residues. This CDR3 is CASTRDRVLWEQYF. In DNA, the CDR3 is TGTGCCAGCACCCGGGACAGGGTTCTGTGGGAGCAGTACTTC.

The V and J genes are TRBV18 and TRBJ2-3, with no clear D. Trimming left V 4 bases short and J 0 bases short, with 5 bases between. Germline assignment: CDR1 KGHSH and CDR2 LQKENI. The CDR3 length is 13 residues. The CDR3: CASSLSSTDTQYF. In DNA, the CDR3 is TGTGCCAGCTCACTTTCTAGCACAGATACGCAGTATTTT.

The chain employs TRBV19 and TRBJ2-7; D perhaps matches TRBD1 (5 bases). Germline V gives CDR1 LNHDA, CDR2 SQIVND (reference sequence). The CDR3 is made up of 14 amino acids. Deletions cut 3 bases from V and 2 bases from J, with 11 bases between. The CDR3 DNA reads TGTGCCAGTAGTATGGGTGGCAGGGCCTACGAGCAGTACTTC. Translated, it gives CASSMGGRAYEQYF. Filled out from reference TRBV19 and TRBJ2-7, the complete variable domain reads DGGITQSPKYLFRKEGQNVTLSCEQNLNHDAMYWYRQDPGQGLRLIYYSQIVNDFQKGDIAEGYSVSREKKESFPLTVTSAQKNPTAFYLCASSMGGRAYEQYFGPGTRLTVT.

This chain uses TRBV4-1 with TRBJ2-7; possibly TRBD1 or TRBD2 for D (5 bases each). CDR3 length: 16 amino acids. The V and J ends lost 2 bases and 0 bases respectively, with 14 bases between them. CDR1 and CDR2 (germline): MGHRA, YSYEKL. CDR3: CASSQLGRASSYEQYF. The CDR3 DNA is TGCGCCAGCAGCCAATTGGGGCGGGCATCCTCCTACGAGCAGTACTTC.

This clone was recorded once. The chain is built from TRBV7-2 and TRBJ2-7, with TRBD2 matching 7 bases. There are 15 residues in the CDR3. The V gene end was trimmed by 5 bases and the J gene end by 3 bases; junction bases not matched to a gene: 10. Germline loops: CDR1 SGHTA, CDR2 FQGNSA. CDR3 coding DNA: TGTGCCAGCAGCCATCTAGCGGTCTTAGACTACGAGCAGTACTTC. Its protein product is CASSHLAVLDYEQYF.

The chain carries TRBV6-5 and TRBJ2-7; a weak D match, TRBD1 (6 bases). CDR1 and CDR2 (germline): MNHEY, SVGAGI. Trimming cost V 5 bases and J 6 bases, with 11 bases left between them. This CDR3 has 12 amino acids. CDR3 coding DNA: TGTGCCAGCAGTCTACAGGGTCGCGAGCAGTACTTC. This encodes CASSLQGREQYF.

V is TRBV28 and J is TRBJ1-2; a possible D gene is TRBD1 (6 bases). The CDR3 extends over 14 amino acids. V was trimmed by 10 bases and J by 0 bases, leaving 15 bases between them. Germline CDR1 and CDR2: MDHEN and SYDVKM. The CDR3 nucleotides are TGTGCCACCGCTGAGGGGGTGGCTAACTATGGCTACACCTTC. Translation gives CATAEGVANYGYTF.

This rearrangement joins TRBV18 to TRBJ2-3; 7 nucleotides match TRBD1. CDR1 is KGHSH and CDR2 is LQKENI in the germline V gene. With V trimmed by 3 bases and J by 2 bases, 8 bases remained unmatched. CDR3 size: 16 residues. CDR3 coding DNA: TGTGCCAGCTCACCCTCCCATGGACAGGCCACAGATACGCAGTATTTT. It encodes CASSPSHGQATDTQYF.

This chain's CDR3 is CASSFGPSPHTGELFF. The CDR3, as DNA: TGCGCCAGCAGCTTTGGGCCCAGTCCCCACACCGGGGAGCTGTTTTTT. The rearrangement links TRBV5-1 to TRBJ2-2; no firm D call. The germline CDR1 and CDR2 sequences are SGHRS and YFSETQ. The CDR3 covers 16 residues. The ends were cut back, 2 bases at V and 3 bases at J, with 14 bases in the middle.

The V and J genes are TRBV4-2 and TRBJ2-5, with TRBD2 matching over 7 bases. CDR1 and CDR2 (germline): LGHNA, YNFKEQ. The junction had 5 bases not matched to a gene; V was cut back by 0 bases and J by 7 bases. The CDR3 is 14 residues long. CDR3 amino acids: CASSQDLGGVTQYF. CDR3 DNA sequence: TGTGCCAGCAGCCAAGACTTGGGAGGGGTGACCCAGTACTTC.

The chain combines TRBV20-1 with TRBJ2-5, with D perhaps TRBD1 or TRBD2 (5 bases each). Germline CDR1 reads DFQATT; CDR2 reads SNEGSKA (reference sequence). This CDR3 comprises 10 residues. V lost 3 bases and J lost 14, with 13 bases in between. CDR3 region: CSASGTITYF. The DNA of the CDR3 is TGCAGTGCTAGTGGGACCATAACATACTTC.

This clone occurred once. V is TRBV7-8 and J is TRBJ2-1, with 8 nucleotides matching TRBD2. Germline V gives CDR1 SGHVS, CDR2 FQNEAQ. The CDR3 runs to 15 residues. With 5 bases clipped from V and 8 bases from J, the junction kept 11 bases outside the gene matches. The CDR3: CASSRKAGAGDEQFF. In DNA, the CDR3 is TGTGCCAGCAGCAGGAAAGCGGGAGCAGGCGATGAGCAGTTCTTC.

This chain joins TRBV28 and TRBJ1-6, with D possibly matching TRBD1 (6 bases). The CDR3 has 14 residues. CDR1 and CDR2 from the germline V gene are MDHEN and SYDVKM. Trimming took 7 bases from V and 14 from J, leaving 21 bases between them. CDR3 amino acids: CASILGRGGFSLHF. CDR3 in DNA: TGTGCCAGCATCTTGGGTAGGGGGGGGTTTTCCCTCCACTTT.

In its sample, this clone was seen a few times. The chain combines TRBV4-1 with TRBJ1-1; D gene uncertain. Germline V gives CDR1 MGHRA, CDR2 YSYEKL. V was shortened by 0 bases and J by 3 bases, with 11 bases between the two germline ends. The CDR3 is 15 amino acids. The CDR3 sequence is CASSQDRSPYTEAFF. The CDR3 DNA sequence: TGCGCCAGCAGCCAAGATCGTTCGCCGTACACTGAAGCTTTCTTT.

This chain joins TRBV7-8 and TRBJ1-6, with D maybe TRBD1 (5 bases). Looked up from germline, CDR1 is SGHVS and CDR2 is FQNEAQ. With 3 bases removed from V and 5 bases from J, the gap between germline ends came to 11 bases. The CDR3 has 15 amino acids. The CDR3: CASSLVKGDNSPLHF. DNA for the CDR3: TGTGCCAGCAGCTTGGTTAAAGGGGATAATTCACCCCTCCACTTT. The full variable domain, rest sourced from reference TRBV7-8 and TRBJ1-6, is GAGVSQSPRYKVAKRGQDVALRCDPISGHVSLFWYQQALGQGPEFLTYFQNEAQLDKSGLPSDRFFAERPEGSVSTLKIQRTQQEDSAVYLCASSLVKGDNSPLHFGNGTRLTVT.

DNA of the CDR3: TGTGCCAGCAGCGACAGGGTCACTAATGAAAAACTGTTTTTT. Its translation: CASSDRVTNEKLFF. The J gene is TRBJ1-4, the V gene TRBV25-1; 7 bases line up with TRBD1. The CDR3 is 14 amino acids. Germline V lookup: CDR1 MGHDK, CDR2 SYGVNS. J lost 2 bases, V lost 6 bases, and 3 bases had no gene match.

V is TRBV5-4 and J is TRBJ2-7; unclear D gene. Trimming removed 3 bases from V and 6 bases from J, with 13 bases in between. Germline V gene data show CDR1 as SGHNT and CDR2 as YYREEE (reference sequence). There are 13 residues in the CDR3. CDR3 in amino acids: CASSSQGNREQYF. Written as DNA, the CDR3 is TGTGCCAGCAGCTCCCAAGGGAATCGCGAGCAGTACTTC.

This clone has just one count. The chain carries TRBV4-3 and TRBJ1-2; no definite D call. In germline, CDR1 is LGHNA, CDR2 YSLEER. The CDR3 sequence is 13 residues long. V was trimmed by 1 base and J by 4 bases, leaving 7 bases between them. In nucleotides, the CDR3 is TGCGCCAGCAGCCAAGTCGGAAGCTATGGCTACACCTTC. It is translated as CASSQVGSYGYTF.

V usage is TRBV30 and J usage is TRBJ2-3; the D is unclear. The CDR3 extends over 15 amino acids. V was pared by 5 bases and J by 2 bases, with 17 bases between. The germline CDR1 and CDR2 sequences are GTSNPN and SVGIG (reference sequence). As DNA, the CDR3 is TGTGCCTGGTCCCCTGCGGCCGAACCCACAGATACGCAGTATTTT. Protein product: CAWSPAAEPTDTQYF.

The V gene is TRBV5-1, the J gene TRBJ1-5; D not resolved. Germline CDR1 reads SGHRS; CDR2 reads YFSETQ. V lost 0 bases, J lost 6 bases, and 13 bases lay in between. CDR3 length equals 15 residues. CDR3 loop: CASSLADGLGQPQHF. The CDR3 DNA reads as TGCGCCAGCAGCTTGGCGGACGGACTCGGTCAGCCCCAGCATTTT.

This clone was seen a single time. The J gene is TRBJ2-5, the V gene TRBV29-1; 11 bases fit TRBD2. Trimming at V came to 6 bases and at J to 5 bases, leaving 5 bases not matched to a gene. Germline lookup yields CDR1 SQVTM and CDR2 ANQGSEA. This CDR3 spans 13 amino acids. The CDR3 nucleotides are TGCAGCGTCCCTAGGACTAGCGGGGAGACCCAGTACTTC. Protein sequence: CSVPRTSGETQYF.

This chain joins TRBV2 and TRBJ1-5, with D hard to call. CDR1 and CDR2 from the germline V gene are SNHLY and FYNNEI. V was cut by 5 bases and J by 3 bases, with 8 bases left in between. CDR3 length equals 13 residues. The CDR3 region has the DNA TGTGCCAGCAGTCCGGGCCTCAATCAGCCCCAGCATTTT. It codes for CASSPGLNQPQHF.

This chain joins TRBV5-1 and TRBJ1-4, with unresolved D. V lost 1 base and J lost 8, with 6 bases in between. This CDR3 region has 12 residues. Germline assignment: CDR1 SGHRS and CDR2 YFSETQ. Here the CDR3 DNA reads TGCGCCAGCAGCTTGTCTGGGGAAAAACTGTTTTTT. Translated, it gives CASSLSGEKLFF.

The chain combines TRBV5-1 with TRBJ2-5; D call uncertain. The V gene lost 3 bases and the J gene lost 2 bases, with 5 bases spanning the gap. This CDR3 is 12 amino acids long. CDR1 is SGHRS and CDR2 is YFSETQ in the germline V gene. The CDR3 sequence is CASSWDQETQYF. CDR3 coding DNA: TGCGCCAGCAGCTGGGATCAAGAGACCCAGTACTTC.

The chain joins TRBV7-8 to TRBJ2-7; D unresolved. The germline V and J ends were trimmed by 5 bases and 6 bases, with 17 bases remaining between them. Germline V gene lookup returns CDR1 SGHVS and CDR2 FQNEAQ. The CDR3 totals 14 residues. The CDR3 DNA sequence: TGTGCCAGCAGCGAGGACCTCAGCACGGGCGAGCAGTACTTC. This codes for CASSEDLSTGEQYF. Full variable domain (missing parts from reference TRBV7-8 and TRBJ2-7): GAGVSQSPRYKVAKRGQDVALRCDPISGHVSLFWYQQALGQGPEFLTYFQNEAQLDKSGLPSDRFFAERPEGSVSTLKIQRTQQEDSAVYLCASSEDLSTGEQYFGPGTRLTVT.